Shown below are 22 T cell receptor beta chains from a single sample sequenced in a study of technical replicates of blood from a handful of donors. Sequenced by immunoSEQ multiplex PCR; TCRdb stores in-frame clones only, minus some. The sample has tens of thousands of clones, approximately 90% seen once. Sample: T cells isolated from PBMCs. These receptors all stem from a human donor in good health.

Written as DNA, the CDR3 is TGTGCCAGCACCTCGGAGATTTCAAGCTCCTACGAGCAGTACTTC. Amino acids: CASTSEISSSYEQYF. The genes are TRBV6-1 and TRBJ2-7; D not resolved. The germline V gene has CDR1 MNHNS and CDR2 SASEGT. The ends were cut back, 7 bases at V and 0 bases at J, with 16 bases in the middle. The CDR3 length is 15 residues.

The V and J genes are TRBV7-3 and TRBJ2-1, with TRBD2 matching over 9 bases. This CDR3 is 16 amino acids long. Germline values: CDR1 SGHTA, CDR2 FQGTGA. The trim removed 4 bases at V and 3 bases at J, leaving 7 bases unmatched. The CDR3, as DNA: TGTGCCAGCAGCTCCATTGCGGGGGGGCTCTACAATGAGCAGTTCTTC. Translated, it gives CASSSIAGGLYNEQFF.

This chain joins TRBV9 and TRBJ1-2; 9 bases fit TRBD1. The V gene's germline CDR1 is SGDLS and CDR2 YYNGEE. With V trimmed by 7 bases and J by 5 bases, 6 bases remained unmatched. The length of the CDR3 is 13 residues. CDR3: CASRGTGLYGYTF. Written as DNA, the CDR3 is TGTGCCAGCCGGGGGACAGGGTTATATGGCTACACCTTC.

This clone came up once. The CDR3 nucleotides are TGTGCCAGCAGCCAGAACCGCGGAGGGCCAGATACGCAGTATTTT. Translation: CASSQNRGGPDTQYF. This chain uses TRBV7-9 with TRBJ2-3; D possibly corresponds to TRBD2 (6 bases). Per germline, CDR1 SEHNR and CDR2 FQNEAQ (reference sequence). CDR3 length equals 15 residues. V gave up 5 bases and J gave up 4 bases, with 16 bases separating them.

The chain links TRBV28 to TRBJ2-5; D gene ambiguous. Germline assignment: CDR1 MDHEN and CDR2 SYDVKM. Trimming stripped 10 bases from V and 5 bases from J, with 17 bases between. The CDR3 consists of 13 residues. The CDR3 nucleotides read TGTGCCACCCAGACTCAATCCCGGGAGACCCAGTACTTC. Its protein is CATQTQSRETQYF.

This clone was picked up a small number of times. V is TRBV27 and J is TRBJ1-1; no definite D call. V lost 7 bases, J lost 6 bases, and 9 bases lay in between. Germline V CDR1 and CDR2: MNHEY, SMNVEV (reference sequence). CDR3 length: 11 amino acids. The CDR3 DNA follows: TGTGCCAGCATAGCCCCCCCTGAAGCTTTCTTT. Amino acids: CASIAPPEAFF.

This CDR3 is CASSPGQGNYGYTF. CDR3 coding DNA: TGTGCCAGCAGCCCGGGACAGGGTAACTATGGCTACACCTTC. The chain employs TRBV4-2 and TRBJ1-2, with 9 bases lining up with TRBD1. After removal of 4 bases from V and 1 base from J, the junction contained 1 base not matched to a gene. The germline gives CDR1 LGHNA, CDR2 YNFKEQ. The CDR3 runs 14 residues.

The CDR3 is CATPRLAGLDTGELFF. As DNA, the CDR3 is TGTGCCACCCCAAGACTAGCGGGATTAGACACCGGGGAGCTGTTTTTT. V gene TRBV19 combines with J gene TRBJ2-2; 11 nucleotides agree with TRBD2. CDR1 is LNHDA, CDR2 SQIVND, per germline (reference sequence). The V gene end was trimmed by 10 bases and the J gene end by 3 bases; junction bases not matched to a gene: 10. The length of the CDR3 is 16 residues.

The CDR3 nucleotides are TGTGCCAGCAGCACCACCCCAGGGATGGGGGAGACCCAGTACTTC. This translates into CASSTTPGMGETQYF. V is TRBV11-3 and J is TRBJ2-5; tentatively, D is TRBD1 (5 bases). The CDR3 is made up of 15 amino acids. Trimming took 5 bases from V and 5 from J, leaving 18 bases between them. CDR1 and CDR2 from the germline V gene are SGHNT and YENEEA.

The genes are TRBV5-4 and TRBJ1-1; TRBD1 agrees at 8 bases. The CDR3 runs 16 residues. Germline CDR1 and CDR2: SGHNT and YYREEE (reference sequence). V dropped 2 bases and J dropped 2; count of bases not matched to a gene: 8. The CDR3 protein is CASSLPQTGDNTEAFF. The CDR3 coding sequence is TGTGCCAGCAGCTTACCCCAGACAGGGGATAACACTGAAGCTTTCTTT. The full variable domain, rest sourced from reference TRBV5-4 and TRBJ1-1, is ETGVTQSPTHLIKTRGQQVTLRCSSQSGHNTVSWYQQALGQGPQFIFQYYREEENGRGNFPPRFSGLQFPNYSSELNVNALELDDSALYLCASSLPQTGDNTEAFFGQGTRLTVV.

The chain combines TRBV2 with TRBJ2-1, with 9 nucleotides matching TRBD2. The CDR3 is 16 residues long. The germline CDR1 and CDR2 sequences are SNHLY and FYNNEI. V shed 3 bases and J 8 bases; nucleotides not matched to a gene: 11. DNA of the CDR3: TGTGCCAGCAGTGACTCTAGCGGGATATTTATCGATGAGCAGTTCTTC. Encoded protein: CASSDSSGIFIDEQFF.

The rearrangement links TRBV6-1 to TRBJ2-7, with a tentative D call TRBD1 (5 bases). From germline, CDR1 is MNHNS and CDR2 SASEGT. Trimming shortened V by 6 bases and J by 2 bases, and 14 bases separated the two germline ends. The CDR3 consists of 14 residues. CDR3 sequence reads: CASSVTGSTYEQYF. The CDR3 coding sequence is TGTGCCAGCAGCGTCACAGGTTCCACCTACGAGCAGTACTTC.

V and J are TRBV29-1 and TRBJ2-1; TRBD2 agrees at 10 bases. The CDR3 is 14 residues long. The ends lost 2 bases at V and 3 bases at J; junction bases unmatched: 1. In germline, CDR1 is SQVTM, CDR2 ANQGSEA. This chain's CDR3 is CSVERTSGYNEQFF. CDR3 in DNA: TGCAGCGTTGAACGGACTAGCGGCTACAATGAGCAGTTCTTC.

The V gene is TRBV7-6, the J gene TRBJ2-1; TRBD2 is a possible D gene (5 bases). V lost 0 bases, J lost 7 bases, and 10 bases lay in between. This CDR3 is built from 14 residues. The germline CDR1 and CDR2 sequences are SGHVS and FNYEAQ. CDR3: CASSLAEVGNEQFF. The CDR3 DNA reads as TGTGCCAGCAGCTTAGCGGAGGTGGGGAATGAGCAGTTCTTC.

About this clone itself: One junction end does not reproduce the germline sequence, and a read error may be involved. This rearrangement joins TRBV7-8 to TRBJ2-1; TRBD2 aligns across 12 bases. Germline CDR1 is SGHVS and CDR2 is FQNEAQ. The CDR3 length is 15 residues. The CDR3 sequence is CASSLAGGPFNEQFF. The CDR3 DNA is TGTGCCAGCAGCCTAGCGGGAGGGCCATTCAATGAGCAGTTCTTC.

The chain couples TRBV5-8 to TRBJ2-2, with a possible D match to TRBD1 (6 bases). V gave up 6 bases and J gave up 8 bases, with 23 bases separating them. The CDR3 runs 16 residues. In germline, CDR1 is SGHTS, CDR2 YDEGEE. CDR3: CASITSGQGFLGELFF. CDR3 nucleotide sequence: TGTGCCAGCATCACTTCGGGACAAGGATTTTTGGGGGAGCTGTTTTTT.

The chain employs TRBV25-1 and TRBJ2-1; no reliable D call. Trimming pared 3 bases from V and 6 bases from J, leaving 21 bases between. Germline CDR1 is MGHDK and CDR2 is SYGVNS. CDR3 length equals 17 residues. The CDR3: CASSDRFSRSGSNEQFF. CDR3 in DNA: TGTGCCAGCAGTGACCGTTTCTCCCGGAGTGGGTCCAATGAGCAGTTCTTC.

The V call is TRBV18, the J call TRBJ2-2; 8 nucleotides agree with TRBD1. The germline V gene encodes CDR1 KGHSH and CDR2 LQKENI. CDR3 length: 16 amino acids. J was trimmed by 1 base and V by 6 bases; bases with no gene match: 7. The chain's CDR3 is CASSQGQVLNTGELFF. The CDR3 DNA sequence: TGTGCCAGCTCGCAGGGACAGGTTTTGAACACCGGGGAGCTGTTTTTT.

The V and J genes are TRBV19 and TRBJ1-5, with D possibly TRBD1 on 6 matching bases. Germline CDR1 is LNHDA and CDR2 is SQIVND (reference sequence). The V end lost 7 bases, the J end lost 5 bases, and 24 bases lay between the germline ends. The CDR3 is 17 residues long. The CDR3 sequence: CASTKLDSPRGDQPQHF. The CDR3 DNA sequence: TGTGCCAGTACCAAACTGGACAGCCCCCGTGGGGATCAGCCCCAGCATTTT.

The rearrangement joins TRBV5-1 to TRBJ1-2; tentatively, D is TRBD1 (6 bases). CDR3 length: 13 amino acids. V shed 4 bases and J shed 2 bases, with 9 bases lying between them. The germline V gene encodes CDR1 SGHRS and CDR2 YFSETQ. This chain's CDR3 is CASSGQPNYGYTF. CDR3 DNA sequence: TGCGCCAGCAGCGGACAGCCGAACTATGGCTACACCTTC.

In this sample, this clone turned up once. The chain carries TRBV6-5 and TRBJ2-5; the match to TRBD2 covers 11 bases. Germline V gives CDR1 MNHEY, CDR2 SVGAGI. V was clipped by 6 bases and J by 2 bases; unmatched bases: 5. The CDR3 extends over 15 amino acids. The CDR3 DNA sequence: TGTGCCAGCAGCAAACTAGCGGGGGATCAAGAGACCCAGTACTTC. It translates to CASSKLAGDQETQYF.

The CDR3 DNA reads TGCGCCAGCAGCCCGACGGGACTAGAAAACAATGAGCAGTTCTTC. Amino acid sequence: CASSPTGLENNEQFF. The chain couples TRBV4-1 to TRBJ2-1; 8 bases line up with TRBD2. The germline V gene has CDR1 MGHRA and CDR2 YSYEKL. V lost 4 bases, J lost 5 bases, and 7 bases stayed unmatched. The CDR3 runs 15 residues.